The present entry profiles one TCR beta chain with its context. The DNA is omitted, as the CDR3 cannot be located on it reliably, and the CDR3 follows TCRdb's listing. The CDR3 is 23 amino acids long, termini counted. Germline lookup yields CDR1 PRHDT and CDR2 FYEKMQ (reference sequence). The data were taken from a study of breast tumors, draining lymph nodes, adjacent tissues. The lymph nodes were axillary draining lymph nodes from breast cancer patients. Via MiXCR, TCRdb re-called the multiplex PCR reads, giving one row per CDR3 protein. The table records about 300,000 distinct CDR3 sequences, under 35% of them present only once.

The receptor's source is a female donor with breast cancer. Some clones in this sample may be carry-over from other donors' samples. Source material: axillary lymph node tissue. The rearrangement uses TRBV13 and TRBJ2-5; the table assigns TRBD1, which was not confirmed against the DNA. CDR3 loop: CASSLRQGNICSASRGLQETQYF.